One and the same sample provided the 25 T cell receptor beta chains below, sequenced in a study of cytomegalovirus exposure and HLA in healthy donors. The PCR employed 60 Vbeta primers together with 13 Jbeta primers. Clones were read by immunoSEQ multiplex PCR, and TCRdb kept only the in-frame ones, dropping some. The table includes fewer than 200,000 clones, around 88% detected once. The source material was PBMCs. These receptors all stem from a middle-aged man in good health and CMV-seropositive.

This chain links TRBV7-3 with TRBJ2-3; 9 bases agree with TRBD2. J gave up 3 bases and V 3 bases, and 4 bases lay outside the gene matches. This CDR3 region has 15 residues. The germline CDR1 and CDR2 sequences are SGHTA and FQGTGA. Here the CDR3 reads CASSFIAGATDTQYF. The CDR3 DNA is TGTGCCAGCAGCTTCATAGCGGGAGCTACAGATACGCAGTATTTT. The whole variable domain, remainder taken from reference TRBV7-3 and TRBJ2-3, is GAGVSQTPSNKVTEKGKYVELRCDPISGHTALYWYRQSLGQGPEFLIYFQGTGAADDSGLPNDRFFAVRPEGSVSTLKIQRTERGDSAVYLCASSFIAGATDTQYFGPGTRLTVL.

This chain joins TRBV18 and TRBJ2-2; 7 nucleotides line up with TRBD1. The CDR3 runs 18 residues. V gave up 1 base and J gave up 0 bases; unmatched junction bases: 8. Germline CDR1 is KGHSH and CDR2 is LQKENI. The chain's CDR3 is CASSPQAQGIANTGELFF. The CDR3 region has the DNA TGTGCCAGCTCACCACAAGCACAGGGGATCGCGAACACCGGGGAGCTGTTTTTT.

This clone appeared a single time. The rearrangement uses TRBV5-1 and TRBJ2-1, with 10 positions matching TRBD2. With V trimmed by 4 bases and J by 5 bases, 9 bases remained unmatched. Germline V gives CDR1 SGHRS, CDR2 YFSETQ. The CDR3 covers 16 residues. The DNA for the CDR3 is TGCGCCAGCAGCCCTAGCGGGAGTCGGGTCCACAATGAGCAGTTCTTC. Protein: CASSPSGSRVHNEQFF.

The chain has TRBV6-1 and TRBJ2-4, with TRBD2 identical over 8 bases. V gave up 2 bases and J gave up 3 bases; unmatched junction bases: 12. Germline CDR1 is MNHNS and CDR2 is SASEGT. The CDR3 covers 18 residues. CDR3 sequence: CASSELRGLAGHKNIQYF. The CDR3, as DNA: TGTGCCAGCAGTGAATTAAGGGGATTAGCGGGGCACAAAAACATTCAGTACTTC.

This chain links TRBV5-1 with TRBJ2-1; TRBD1 agrees at 7 bases. CDR1 and CDR2 (germline): SGHRS, YFSETQ. The CDR3 consists of 14 residues. J lost 1 base, V lost 4 bases, and 2 bases had no gene match. The CDR3 loop is CASSQQGSYNEQFF. Written as DNA, the CDR3 is TGCGCCAGCAGCCAACAGGGGTCCTACAATGAGCAGTTCTTC. The complete variable domain, with remaining parts taken from reference TRBV5-1 and TRBJ2-1, reads KAGVTQTPRYLIKTRGQQVTLSCSPISGHRSVSWYQQTPGQGLQFLFEYFSETQRNKGNFPGRFSGRQFSNSRSEMNVSTLELGDSALYLCASSQQGSYNEQFFGPGTRLTVL.

In DNA form, the CDR3 reads TGCGCCAGCAGCCAAGACCATAGCGGGAGGACTAACAATGAGCAGTTCTTC. The encoded protein is CASSQDHSGRTNNEQFF. The gene calls are TRBV5-1 and TRBJ2-1; TRBD2 agrees at 10 bases. This CDR3 has 17 residues. V lost 4 bases, J lost 5 bases, and 12 bases stayed unmatched. Looked up from germline, CDR1 is SGHRS and CDR2 is YFSETQ.

The genes are TRBV5-1 and TRBJ2-5; the D is unclear. The better agreement between TRBJ2-7 and the DNA end casts doubt on the J call. CDR3 length: 15 amino acids. From germline, CDR1 is SGHRS and CDR2 YFSETQ. The CDR3 protein is CASSLEHYSSYEQYF. CDR3 bases: TGCGCCAGCAGCTTGGAACATTACAGCTCCTACGAGCAGTACTTC.

This clone was observed a few times. V gene TRBV5-1 combines with J gene TRBJ1-1; 9 nucleotides line up with TRBD1. The trim removed 4 bases at V and 6 bases at J, leaving 4 bases unmatched. The germline gives CDR1 SGHRS, CDR2 YFSETQ. This CDR3 comprises 13 residues. CDR3 sequence: CASSPQGASEAFF. The CDR3 DNA reads as TGCGCCAGCAGCCCACAGGGGGCCTCTGAAGCTTTCTTT.

The chain uses TRBV19 and TRBJ2-1; unclear D gene. The ends were cut back, 3 bases at V and 7 bases at J, with 7 bases in the middle. CDR1 is LNHDA and CDR2 is SQIVND in the germline V gene (reference sequence). This CDR3 comprises 12 residues. This CDR3 is CASSIGRNEQFF. CDR3 in DNA: TGTGCCAGTAGTATCGGCAGGAATGAGCAGTTCTTC. Complete variable domain (other parts from reference TRBV19 and TRBJ2-1): DGGITQSPKYLFRKEGQNVTLSCEQNLNHDAMYWYRQDPGQGLRLIYYSQIVNDFQKGDIAEGYSVSREKKESFPLTVTSAQKNPTAFYLCASSIGRNEQFFGPGTRLTVL.

In its sample, this clone was seen a few times. The V call is TRBV7-9, the J call TRBJ1-4; D is unclear. The CDR3 is made up of 13 amino acids. The germline gives CDR1 SEHNR, CDR2 FQNEAQ (reference sequence). The V end was cut by 2 bases, the J end by 8 bases, with 9 bases between. The CDR3 DNA reads as TGTGCCAGCAGCTTACGGGAGGGAGAAAAACTGTTTTTT. Its translation is CASSLREGEKLFF.

The rearrangement links TRBV5-1 to TRBJ2-5; 7 bases agree with TRBD1. V trimming: 6 bases; J trimming: 3 bases; junction bases outside the gene matches: 11. The CDR3 contains 15 residues. Germline V gene sequence: CDR1 SGHRS, CDR2 YFSETQ. The DNA for the CDR3 is TGCGCCAGCACCTTACCTACCGGGACAGAAGAGACCCAGTACTTC. It is translated as CASTLPTGTEETQYF.

This chain connects TRBV21-1 to TRBJ2-7; TRBD1, the table's D call, was not compared with the DNA. TRBV21-1 is shown as a pseudogene. The CDR3 loop spans 17 amino acids. The DNA of the CDR3 is TGTGCCAGCAGCAATCCCAATACAGGGTCGTCGTACAACGAGCAGTACTTC. It codes for CASSNPNTGSSYNEQYF.

V and J are TRBV5-4 and TRBJ2-1, with TRBD1 matching 8 bases. The CDR3 extends over 14 amino acids. Germline V gene sequence: CDR1 SGHNT, CDR2 YYREEE (reference sequence). J gave up 4 bases and V 3 bases, and 3 bases lay outside the gene matches. CDR3: CASSSGQAYNEQFF. The CDR3 DNA is TGTGCCAGCAGCTCGGGACAGGCATACAATGAGCAGTTCTTC.

This clone has only a few counts. J is TRBJ2-2 and V is TRBV5-1; 11 bases agree with TRBD2. The CDR3 length is 15 residues. Germline V gene data show CDR1 as SGHRS and CDR2 as YFSETQ. Germline trimming cut 2 bases from V and 6 bases from J; bases unmatched to any gene: 3. For the CDR3, the DNA is TGCGCCAGCAGCTTAGGACTAGCGGGTCCCGGGGAGCTGTTTTTT. Translation: CASSLGLAGPGELFF.

CDR3 protein: CASSSGTPPFEQFF. The CDR3 DNA reads TGTGCCAGCAGTTCCGGGACTCCCCCTTTCGAGCAGTTCTTC. The J gene is TRBJ2-1, the V gene TRBV28, with D maybe TRBD2 (6 bases). The CDR3 totals 14 residues. V was clipped by 4 bases and J by 10 bases, with 17 bases between them. Per the germline V gene, CDR1 is MDHEN and CDR2 is SYDVKM.

This clone came up once. J is TRBJ2-1 and V is TRBV7-2; TRBD2 aligns across 11 bases. Germline CDR1 is SGHTA and CDR2 is FQGNSA. V lost 4 bases, J lost 15 bases, and 11 bases stayed unmatched. This CDR3 comprises 14 residues. CDR3 nucleotides: TGTGCCAGCAGCTCGAAGACTAGCGGGAAGGCGGGGTTCTTC. Its translation: CASSSKTSGKAGFF.

The genes are TRBV27 and TRBJ1-6; D is unresolved. V was clipped by 2 bases and J by 9 bases, with 17 bases between them. The CDR3 is 16 residues long. From germline, CDR1 is MNHEY and CDR2 SMNVEV (reference sequence). This CDR3 reads CASSLVRRVLVSPLHF. CDR3 nucleotides: TGTGCCAGCAGTTTAGTTCGGCGGGTTCTAGTTTCACCCCTCCACTTT.

This clone occurred once. The chain couples TRBV29-1 to TRBJ2-2; 8 nucleotides line up with TRBD2. Trimming took 2 bases from V and 3 from J; bases not matched to a gene: 11. Germline V lookup: CDR1 SQVTM, CDR2 ANQGSEA. The CDR3 extends over 17 amino acids. The CDR3 coding sequence is TGCAGCGTTGAAAACCCCCGTACTAGCGGTTACACCGGGGAGCTGTTTTTT. It translates to CSVENPRTSGYTGELFF.

The rearrangement uses TRBV6-5 and TRBJ2-7; possible D gene TRBD1, 5 bases. Germline V CDR1 and CDR2: MNHEY, SVGAGI. The CDR3 loop spans 12 amino acids. Trimming removed 7 bases at V and 5 bases at J, with 12 bases between. The CDR3 loop is CASKQGINEQYF. The CDR3 coding sequence is TGTGCCAGCAAGCAGGGTATCAACGAGCAGTACTTC.

This clone showed up just a few times. This chain links TRBV5-1 with TRBJ2-7; 10 bases are shared with TRBD1. V lost 1 base and J lost 2; bases outside the gene matches: 15. This CDR3 region has 19 residues. Looked up from germline, CDR1 is SGHRS and CDR2 is YFSETQ. The CDR3 nucleotides read TGCGCCAGCAGCTTGACCCCCCTTTCTTGGGGACAGGGGACCTACGAGCAGTACTTC. This sequence encodes CASSLTPLSWGQGTYEQYF.

The V and J genes are TRBV6-1 and TRBJ2-5; 7 nucleotides match TRBD2. The CDR3 length is 14 residues. Germline V gene data show CDR1 as MNHNS and CDR2 as SASEGT. J was trimmed by 4 bases and V by 1 base; bases with no gene match: 3. In DNA form, the CDR3 reads TGTGCCAGCAGTGAAGTGTGGGGGGGAGAGACCCAGTACTTC. This encodes CASSEVWGGETQYF.

This chain uses TRBV5-4 with TRBJ2-5, with 8 positions matching TRBD1. In germline, CDR1 is SGHNT, CDR2 YYREEE (reference sequence). Trimming at V came to 4 bases and at J to 5 bases, leaving 4 bases not matched to a gene. The length of the CDR3 is 13 residues. In DNA form, the CDR3 reads TGTGCCAGCAGCCAGGACAGGGAGGAGACCCAGTACTTC. As protein: CASSQDREETQYF. The full variable domain, with the rest looked up from reference TRBV5-4 and TRBJ2-5, is ETGVTQSPTHLIKTRGQQVTLRCSSQSGHNTVSWYQQALGQGPQFIFQYYREEENGRGNFPPRFSGLQFPNYSSELNVNALELDDSALYLCASSQDREETQYFGPGTRLLVL.

V usage is TRBV7-2 and J usage is TRBJ2-7; TRBD1 might be the D (6 bases). Trimming left V 1 base short and J 5 bases short, with 15 bases between. In germline, CDR1 is SGHTA, CDR2 FQGNSA. The CDR3 sequence is 15 residues long. CDR3 region: CASSLVTGKDDEQYF. CDR3 nucleotide sequence: TGTGCCAGCAGCTTAGTTACAGGGAAAGACGACGAGCAGTACTTC.

This chain connects TRBV19 to TRBJ2-6, with TRBD1 matching over 7 bases. V shed 7 bases, J shed 0 bases, and the junction held 9 bases outside the gene matches. This CDR3 has 17 amino acids. The germline gives CDR1 LNHDA, CDR2 SQIVND (reference sequence). Written as DNA, the CDR3 is TGTGCCAGTACCGTAGGGGGCAGTGGCTCTGGGGCCAACGTCCTGACTTTC. This sequence encodes CASTVGGSGSGANVLTF.

The V gene is TRBV29-1, the J gene TRBJ1-1; D may be TRBD1 (5 bases). The CDR3 loop spans 13 amino acids. Trimming took off 6 bases at V and 5 bases at J, with 16 bases between the two ends. Per the germline V gene, CDR1 is SQVTM and CDR2 is ANQGSEA. For the CDR3, the DNA is TGCAGCGTCAATCTAAACGGGGGAACTGAAGCTTTCTTT. Its translation is CSVNLNGGTEAFF.